This T cell receptor (beta chain) was retrieved from a study of shared clonotypes between healthy human individuals. Data came from immunoSEQ multiplex PCR; TCRdb stores just in-frame clones and leaves some out. The table records about 1.1 million clones, 60% to 85% of them present only once. The germline V gene encodes CDR1 MDHEN and CDR2 SYDVKM. V shed 4 bases, J shed 5 bases, and the junction held 5 bases outside the gene matches. CDR3 length: 15 amino acids. The material sequenced was memory CD4+ T cells from PBMCs. Subset of the sample: CD45RA-negative fraction. The chain links TRBV28 to TRBJ1-5; 10 bases are shared with TRBD1. The source is a man between 18 and 29 years old in good health. Some clones in this sample may be carry-over from other donors' samples. Here the CDR3 DNA reads TGTGCCAGCAGTTCCTCCGGGACAGGGGATCAGCCCCAGCATTTT. Protein product: CASSSSGTGDQPQHF.